One T cell receptor beta chain is described in this entry. The sample is drawn from a study of blood T cell repertoires in COVID-19. Overall study context: Samples taken during acute and convalescent COVID-19 were collected in the United States, Italy and Spain. PBMCs, B-cell-depleted T cells, or T cells were the source of the cDNA or gDNA that made up the material.

Authors' data handling: How many nucleated cells were present was estimated from reference gene primer amplification. Assay used: immunoSEQ multiplex PCR; TCRdb lists only in-frame clones, some missing. V, J and clone size derive from that table, while D and trimming were established from the DNA sequence. The repertoire holds 130,000 or so clones, approximately 90% seen once, with about 2.1% in the top ten. The CDR3 extends over 15 amino acids. V shed 2 bases and J 8 bases; nucleotides not matched to a gene: 6. In germline, CDR1 is SGHAT, CDR2 FQNNGV. The sequence derives from a man aged 65 to 79 with active COVID-19. J is TRBJ2-1 and V is TRBV11-2; 10 bases line up with TRBD1. The sequencing sample was made of peripheral blood. CDR3 loop: CASSLLTGGGYEQFF. The CDR3 region has the DNA TGTGCCAGCAGCTTATTGACAGGGGGCGGATATGAGCAGTTCTTC.